This T cell receptor beta chain was sequenced in a study of blood T cell repertoires in COVID-19. The wider study: Specimens from acute and convalescent COVID-19 originated in the United States, Italy and Spain.

This CDR3 is 15 amino acids long. CDR1 is LNHDA and CDR2 is SQIVND in the germline V gene (reference sequence). Trimming shortened V by 3 bases and J by 1 base, and 12 bases separated the two germline ends. Libraries were prepared by immunoSEQ multiplex PCR; TCRdb keeps only in-frame clonotypes and omits some of them. The data contain about 89,000 clones, approximately 88% of them singletons. The rearrangement links TRBV19 to TRBJ1-1; weak D call: TRBD1 (5 bases). Sequencing was done on a sample of peripheral blood. This sequence originates from a man in his sixties with acute or convalescent COVID-19. The CDR3 sequence is CASSIGNRRNTEAFF. CDR3 in DNA: TGTGCCAGTAGTATCGGTAACAGGAGGAACACTGAAGCTTTCTTT.